This entry features one TCR beta chain sequence. The record originates from a study of blood T cell repertoires in COVID-19. The overall study: PBMCs, B-cell-depleted T cells, or T cells provided the cDNA or gDNA that made up the material.

The CDR3 runs 14 residues. Trimming pared 5 bases from V and 2 bases from J, leaving 10 bases between. CDR1 is MNHEY and CDR2 is SVGAGI in the germline V gene. Data came from immunoSEQ multiplex PCR; TCRdb stores just in-frame clones and leaves some out. The sample has fewer than 200,000 clones, around 87% seen once. Sequenced: peripheral blood. J is TRBJ1-5 and V is TRBV6-5; D remains unclear. The source of this sequence is a man aged 40-50 years with active or convalescent COVID-19. The CDR3 reads CASSPGQGNQPQHF. CDR3 DNA: TGTGCCAGCAGTCCAGGCCAGGGCAATCAGCCCCAGCATTTT.